The 5 T cell receptor beta chains in this list originate from one sample, sequenced in a study of blood T cells in healthy people across ages. Primed by a sample-barcoded 5' primer and a J-beta primer mix, a second PCR proceeded for about 7 to 11 cycles. TCRdb re-called the 5' RACE reads through MiXCR, storing one row per CDR3 protein. The profile shows over 300,000 distinct CDR3 sequences, approximately 52% of them singletons. Specimen: blood. These TCRs come from a man aged 60 to 75 in good health.

The V call is TRBV5-1, the J call TRBJ2-1, with D unclear. This CDR3 comprises 16 residues. Between the trimmed V and J ends, which lost 0 bases and 2 bases, there was a span of 12 bases. Per germline, CDR1 SGHRS and CDR2 YFSETQ. CDR3 sequence (DNA): TGCGCCAGCAGCTTGGGGCAGCTTTTCGCCTACAATGAGCAGTTCTTC. It specifies CASSLGQLFAYNEQFF.

The rearrangement links TRBV7-6 to TRBJ2-1; TRBD1 is a possible D gene (6 bases). The germline V gene has CDR1 SGHVS and CDR2 FNYEAQ. The V gene lost 2 bases and the J gene lost 5 bases, with 13 bases spanning the gap. CDR3 length: 15 residues. The CDR3 is CASSLSTGTHNEQFF. The CDR3 nucleotides read TGTGCCAGCAGCTTATCGACAGGTACTCACAATGAGCAGTTCTTC.

In this sample, this clonotype turned up a few times. The rearrangement links TRBV25-1 to TRBJ2-6, with TRBD1 identical over 7 bases. V was pared by 3 bases and J by 0 bases, with 11 bases of the junction left unmatched. CDR3 length: 19 residues. In germline, CDR1 is MGHDK, CDR2 SYGVNS. For the CDR3, the DNA is TGTGCCAGCAGTGACAGGTGGGACAGATCCTACTCTGGGGCCAACGTCCTGACTTTC. Translation gives CASSDRWDRSYSGANVLTF.

The CDR3 is CASSPPGTGSSTQYF. The DNA of the CDR3 is TGTGCCAGCAGCCCACCCGGGACAGGGTCGAGTACGCAGTATTTT. V gene TRBV6-5 combines with J gene TRBJ2-3; 9 nucleotides line up with TRBD1. This CDR3 is built from 15 residues. V was pared by 6 bases and J by 8 bases, with 12 bases of the junction left unmatched. In germline, CDR1 is MNHEY, CDR2 SVGAGI.

V usage is TRBV29-1 and J usage is TRBJ2-3; TRBD2 matches 8 bases. Per the germline V gene, CDR1 is SQVTM and CDR2 is ANQGSEA. The CDR3 sequence is 14 residues long. V trimming: 3 bases; J trimming: 8 bases; junction bases outside the gene matches: 10. The CDR3 sequence: CSVEGAGGAGTQYF. CDR3 DNA sequence: TGCAGCGTTGAGGGGGCGGGGGGCGCAGGTACGCAGTATTTT.